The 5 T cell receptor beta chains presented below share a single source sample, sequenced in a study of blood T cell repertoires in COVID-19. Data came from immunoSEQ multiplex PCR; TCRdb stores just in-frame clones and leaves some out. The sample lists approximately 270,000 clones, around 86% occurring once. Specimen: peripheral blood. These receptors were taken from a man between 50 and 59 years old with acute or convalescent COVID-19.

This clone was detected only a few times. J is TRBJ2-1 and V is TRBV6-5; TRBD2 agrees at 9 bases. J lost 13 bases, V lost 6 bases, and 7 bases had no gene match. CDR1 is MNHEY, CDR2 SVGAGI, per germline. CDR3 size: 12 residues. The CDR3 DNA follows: TGTGCCAGCAGGGCTAGCGGGGATCAACAGTTCTTC. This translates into CASRASGDQQFF.

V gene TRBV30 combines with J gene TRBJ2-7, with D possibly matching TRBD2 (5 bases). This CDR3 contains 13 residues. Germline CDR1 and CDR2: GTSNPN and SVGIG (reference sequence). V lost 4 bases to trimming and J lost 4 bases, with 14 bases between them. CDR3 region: CAWTRPSGYEQYF. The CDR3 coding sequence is TGTGCCTGGACCCGGCCCTCGGGATACGAGCAGTACTTC.

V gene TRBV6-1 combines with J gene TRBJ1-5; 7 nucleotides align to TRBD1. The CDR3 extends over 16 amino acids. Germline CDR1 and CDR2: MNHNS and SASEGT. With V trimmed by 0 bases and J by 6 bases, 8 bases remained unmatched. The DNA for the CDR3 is TGTGCCAGCAGTGAAGCGCTGACAGGGAGCCTTCAGCCCCAGCATTTT. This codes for CASSEALTGSLQPQHF.

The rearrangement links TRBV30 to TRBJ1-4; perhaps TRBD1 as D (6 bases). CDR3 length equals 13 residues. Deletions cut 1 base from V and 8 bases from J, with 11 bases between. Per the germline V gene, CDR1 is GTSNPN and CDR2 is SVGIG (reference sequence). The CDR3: CAWSAGGAEKLFF. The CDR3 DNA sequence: TGTGCCTGGAGTGCTGGGGGCGCGGAAAAACTGTTTTTT. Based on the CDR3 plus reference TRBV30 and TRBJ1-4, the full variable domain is SQTIHQWPATLVQPVGSPLSLECTVEGTSNPNLYWYRQAAGRGLQLLFYSVGIGQISSEVPQNLSASRPQDRQFILSSKKLLLSDSGFYLCAWSAGGAEKLFFGSGTQLSVL.

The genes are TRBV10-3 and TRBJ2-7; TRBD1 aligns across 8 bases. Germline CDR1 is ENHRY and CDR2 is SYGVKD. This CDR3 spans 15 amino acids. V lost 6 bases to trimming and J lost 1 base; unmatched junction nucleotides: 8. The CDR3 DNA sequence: TGTGCCATCAGGGGGGACAGGACGCCTTCCTACGAGCAGTACTTC. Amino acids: CAIRGDRTPSYEQYF.